Presented here are 18 T cell receptor beta chains from one specimen sequenced in a study of T cell changes during pregnancy in multiple sclerosis. Libraries were prepared by immunoSEQ multiplex PCR; TCRdb keeps only in-frame clonotypes and omits some of them. The table lists 30,000 to 40,000 clones, around 93% of them singletons, with approximately 0.46% in the top ten. The sequencing used CD4+ T cells from peripheral blood mononuclear cells, collected in the third trimester of pregnancy. These receptors originate from a female donor in good health, enrolled as a control in a pregnancy study.

The gene calls are TRBV5-1 and TRBJ2-7; tentatively, D is TRBD1 (6 bases). The CDR3 consists of 13 residues. The V end was cut by 3 bases, the J end by 0 bases, with 7 bases between. CDR1 is SGHRS and CDR2 is YFSETQ in the germline V gene. The CDR3 loop is CASSSDSSYEQYF. As DNA, the CDR3 is TGCGCCAGCAGCTCGGACAGCTCCTACGAGCAGTACTTC. The variable domain in full, completed from reference TRBV5-1 and TRBJ2-7, reads KAGVTQTPRYLIKTRGQQVTLSCSPISGHRSVSWYQQTPGQGLQFLFEYFSETQRNKGNFPGRFSGRQFSNSRSEMNVSTLELGDSALYLCASSSDSSYEQYFGPGTRLTVT.

This clone has only one observation. The V gene is TRBV19, the J gene TRBJ1-1; D may be TRBD1 (5 bases). Trimming took 9 bases from V and 0 from J, leaving 26 bases between them. The CDR3 runs 18 residues. Germline lookup yields CDR1 LNHDA and CDR2 SQIVND (reference sequence). CDR3 loop: CASKFGGRIGDMNTEAFF. DNA for the CDR3: TGTGCCAGCAAATTCGGGGGAAGGATAGGAGATATGAACACTGAAGCTTTCTTT.

The J gene is TRBJ1-5, the V gene TRBV27; D is unclear. The CDR3 sequence is 12 residues long. Germline assignment: CDR1 MNHEY and CDR2 SMNVEV (reference sequence). The V gene lost 7 bases and the J gene lost 5 bases, with 9 bases spanning the gap. The CDR3 DNA reads as TGTGCCAGCACTCCCCGCGATCAGCCCCAGCATTTT. Protein product: CASTPRDQPQHF.

The gene calls are TRBV29-1 and TRBJ2-5; maybe TRBD1 (5 bases). The CDR3 length is 13 residues. The germline V gene encodes CDR1 SQVTM and CDR2 ANQGSEA. V lost 1 base and J lost 4, with 10 bases in between. Written as DNA, the CDR3 is TGCAGCGTTGAAGCTGACCAGGGAGAGACCCAGTACTTC. It is translated as CSVEADQGETQYF. The whole variable domain, remainder taken from reference TRBV29-1 and TRBJ2-5, is SAVISQKPSRDICQRGTSLTIQCQVDSQVTMMFWYRQQPGQSLTLIATANQGSEATYESGFVIDKFPISRPNLTFSTLTVSNMSPEDSSIYLCSVEADQGETQYFGPGTRLLVL.

This chain connects TRBV19 to TRBJ2-1; D possibly corresponds to TRBD1 (7 bases). Trimming stripped 7 bases from V and 10 bases from J, with 20 bases between. The germline CDR1 and CDR2 sequences are LNHDA and SQIVND (reference sequence). This CDR3 comprises 14 residues. CDR3 residues: CASKTGAGGIEQFF. Written as DNA, the CDR3 is TGTGCCAGTAAAACAGGGGCCGGGGGAATCGAGCAGTTCTTC.

V usage is TRBV18 and J usage is TRBJ2-7, with 9 nucleotides matching TRBD1. Trimming removed 2 bases from V and 7 bases from J; junction bases left unmatched: 12. Germline-derived CDR1 and CDR2 are KGHSH and LQKENI. This CDR3 has 16 amino acids. Here the CDR3 DNA reads TGTGCCAGCTCACCAGGACAGGGGAGCCTCGTGAGTGAGCAGTACTTC. It is translated as CASSPGQGSLVSEQYF.

V is TRBV28 and J is TRBJ1-6; 9 bases map to TRBD1. With 8 bases clipped from V and 10 bases from J, the junction kept 9 bases outside the gene matches. This CDR3 region has 14 residues. Germline loops: CDR1 MDHEN, CDR2 SYDVKM. CDR3 amino acids: CASHSGTGRSPLHF. The CDR3 bases are TGTGCCAGCCATTCTGGGACAGGGCGGTCACCCCTCCACTTT.

V is TRBV18 and J is TRBJ2-1; the match to TRBD2 covers 8 bases. Germline CDR1 and CDR2: KGHSH and LQKENI. This CDR3 is built from 13 residues. Trimming at V came to 6 bases and at J to 9 bases, leaving 7 bases not matched to a gene. In DNA, the CDR3 is TGTGCCAGCTCCCCGGCGGGGGGCATTGAGCAGTTCTTC. This sequence encodes CASSPAGGIEQFF.

The chain is built from TRBV5-8 and TRBJ2-3; D not resolved. Trimming took off 3 bases at V and 0 bases at J, with 8 bases between the two ends. The CDR3 has 14 amino acids. Germline values: CDR1 SGHTS, CDR2 YDEGEE. CDR3 sequence: CASSSPRSTDTQYF. The CDR3 bases are TGTGCCAGCAGCTCTCCTAGGAGCACAGATACGCAGTATTTT.

The chain links TRBV19 to TRBJ1-5; 8 bases map to TRBD1. CDR1 is LNHDA, CDR2 SQIVND, per germline (reference sequence). The CDR3 loop spans 15 amino acids. J gave up 7 bases and V 10 bases, and 15 bases lay outside the gene matches. The CDR3 DNA follows: TGTGCCACCCACGGGACAGGTATCAGGGGACAGCCCCAGCATTTT. This sequence encodes CATHGTGIRGQPQHF.

This chain connects TRBV19 to TRBJ1-2; D is unclear. This CDR3 spans 14 amino acids. Per germline, CDR1 LNHDA and CDR2 SQIVND (reference sequence). V shed 5 bases and J shed 3 bases, with 13 bases lying between them. The CDR3 region has the DNA TGTGCCAGTAGTCCAGTGCAGGTTGACTATGGCTACACCTTC. Protein sequence: CASSPVQVDYGYTF.

The chain recombines TRBV5-1 with TRBJ2-1; 7 bases are shared with TRBD2. CDR1 and CDR2 (germline): SGHRS, YFSETQ. Unmatched junction bases numbered 3, after V lost 2 bases and J lost 1 base. The CDR3 totals 15 residues. The CDR3 loop is CASSLAGPSYNEQFF. In DNA, the CDR3 is TGCGCCAGCAGCTTAGCGGGGCCTTCCTACAATGAGCAGTTCTTC.

The genes are TRBV7-2 and TRBJ2-1; TRBD2 might be the D (6 bases). This CDR3 is 17 amino acids long. V was trimmed by 1 base and J by 2 bases, leaving 15 bases between them. Germline CDR1 SGHTA, CDR2 FQGNSA. The CDR3 region has the DNA TGTGCCAGCAGCTTAGAGGGTTGGAGGGAGCCCTACAATGAGCAGTTCTTC. Amino acid sequence: CASSLEGWREPYNEQFF.

The rearrangement uses TRBV19 and TRBJ2-7; D might be TRBD2 (6 bases). V lost 4 bases and J lost 3, with 25 bases in between. Germline-derived CDR1 and CDR2 are LNHDA and SQIVND (reference sequence). This CDR3 region has 18 residues. The CDR3 nucleotides are TGTGCCAGTAGTAAGACCGGGGGAACTCGCTACCCTCTCTACGAGCAGTACTTC. Its translation: CASSKTGGTRYPLYEQYF.

The chain recombines TRBV7-2 with TRBJ2-5, with 7 nucleotides matching TRBD2. V lost 5 bases, J lost 4 bases, and 7 bases stayed unmatched. This CDR3 is 14 amino acids long. The germline CDR1 and CDR2 sequences are SGHTA and FQGNSA. Here the CDR3 DNA reads TGTGCCAGCAGCCCGCCGGGAGGAGGAGAGACCCAGTACTTC. It is translated as CASSPPGGGETQYF.

Only one count was recorded for this clone. CDR3 amino acids: CASSGVPDRGFLNTEAFF. CDR3 in DNA: TGCGCCAGCAGTGGGGTCCCGGACAGGGGGTTTTTGAACACTGAAGCTTTCTTT. The chain combines TRBV10-2 with TRBJ1-1; 10 bases agree with TRBD1. Trimming removed 4 bases from V and 0 bases from J; junction bases left unmatched: 11. The CDR3 totals 18 residues. The germline CDR1 and CDR2 sequences are WSHSY and SAAADI.

This clone was found a few times. The rearrangement joins TRBV2 to TRBJ2-5, with D hard to call. The V and J ends lost 6 bases and 5 bases respectively, with 7 bases between them. The germline gives CDR1 SNHLY, CDR2 FYNNEI. This CDR3 contains 11 residues. The CDR3 here is CASSHKETQYF. In DNA form, the CDR3 reads TGTGCCAGCAGCCACAAGGAGACCCAGTACTTC.

The chain recombines TRBV10-3 with TRBJ1-2, with D maybe TRBD1 (5 bases). Germline-derived CDR1 and CDR2 are ENHRY and SYGVKD. This CDR3 spans 14 amino acids. The ends were cut back, 0 bases at V and 7 bases at J, with 12 bases in the middle. The CDR3 DNA sequence: TGTGCCATCAGTGAGTCCAGGGATACCCTTGGCTACACCTTC. Its protein is CAISESRDTLGYTF.